One sample yielded the 28 T cell receptor beta chains listed below, sequenced in a study of shared T cell receptors in the human thymus (dated by TCRdb to the early 2020s). Library prep was done by the immunoSEQ multiplex PCR assay. TCRdb took this table from immuneACCESS and kept in-frame rearrangements with V and J called. Such tables lack part of the clones; where checked against another copy, unresolved V genes explain under half of the gap, and the rest is unexplained. This sample gives some 760,000 clones in total; roughly 88% of them show up just once. The ten largest clonotypes hold about 0.0098% of the sample. These records were also assigned to another study, of human thymus T cells.

Input material: thymocytes. These receptors originate from a girl under three years old with a congenital heart defect. Donor details come from another sample of the same person, matched by shared clones.

As concerns this clone: The same CDR3 can be traced to other DNA sequences in this sample. This chain uses TRBV4-3 with TRBJ1-6; perhaps TRBD1 as D (5 bases). V shed 1 base and J shed 6 bases, with 22 bases lying between them. The CDR3 is 19 residues long. CDR1 and CDR2 from the germline V gene are LGHNA and YSLEER. CDR3 amino acids: CASSQGPMLGGRSNSPLHF. The CDR3 DNA reads as TGCGCCAGCAGCCAAGGTCCCATGCTTGGGGGGAGGAGTAATTCACCCCTCCACTTT.

The sample holds one count of this clone. This rearrangement joins TRBV18 to TRBJ2-5; possible D gene TRBD2, 7 bases. The CDR3 is 15 residues long. V lost 3 bases to trimming and J lost 0 bases, with 11 bases between them. Germline CDR1 KGHSH, CDR2 LQKENI. The DNA of the CDR3 is TGTGCCAGCTCACCGGAGGGGGGGTACCAAGAGACCCAGTACTTC. Protein sequence: CASSPEGGYQETQYF. The variable domain in full, with the rest retrieved from reference TRBV18 and TRBJ2-5, is NAGVMQNPRHLVRRRGQEARLRCSPMKGHSHVYWYRQLPEEGLKFMVYLQKENIIDESGMPKERFSAEFPKEGPSILRIQQVVRGDSAAYFCASSPEGGYQETQYFGPGTRLLVL.

In DNA form, the CDR3 reads TGTGCCAGCAGCTTGGGTGAGGGGACAGGGTCACCCTTCTCCTACGAGCAGTACTTC. Translating gives CASSLGEGTGSPFSYEQYF. This rearrangement joins TRBV5-4 to TRBJ2-7, with TRBD1 matching over 9 bases. The CDR3 is 19 amino acids. Per the germline V gene, CDR1 is SGHNT and CDR2 is YYREEE (reference sequence). The junction had 13 bases not matched to a gene; V was cut back by 0 bases and J by 0 bases.

V gene TRBV2 combines with J gene TRBJ2-1; tentative D call: TRBD1 (5 bases). V lost 6 bases and J 4 bases, leaving 16 bases between the germline ends. This CDR3 has 15 residues. The germline gives CDR1 SNHLY, CDR2 FYNNEI. The CDR3 DNA is TGTGCCAGCAGGGTAGGACATCTAGGGTACAATGAGCAGTTCTTC. Translating it yields CASRVGHLGYNEQFF.

This rearrangement joins TRBV6-5 to TRBJ2-1; no reliable D call. This CDR3 region has 9 residues. Trimming removed 8 bases at V and 11 bases at J, with 7 bases between. Germline CDR1 MNHEY, CDR2 SVGAGI. CDR3 sequence reads: CASGLKQFF. The DNA for the CDR3 is TGTGCCAGCGGCCTGAAGCAGTTCTTC.

The chain uses TRBV14 and TRBJ1-2; D may be TRBD1 (6 bases). V lost 4 bases to trimming and J lost 9 bases, with 21 bases between them. The CDR3 consists of 15 residues. Germline V gene data show CDR1 as SGHDN and CDR2 as FVKESK. The CDR3 loop reads CASSLGTGTPIRYTF. For the CDR3, the DNA is TGTGCCAGCAGCCTGGGCACCGGGACACCTATCCGCTACACCTTC. Drawing the rest from reference TRBV14 and TRBJ1-2, the complete variable domain is EAGVTQFPSHSVIEKGQTVTLRCDPISGHDNLYWYRRVMGKEIKFLLHFVKESKQDESGMPNNRFLAERTGGTYSTLKVQPAELEDSGVYFCASSLGTGTPIRYTFGSGTRLTVV.

The V and J genes are TRBV2 and TRBJ1-3; D is ambiguous. V was cut by 7 bases and J by 0 bases, with 25 bases left in between. The CDR3 has 19 amino acids. Germline loops: CDR1 SNHLY, CDR2 FYNNEI. CDR3 in DNA: TGTGCCAGCAAAAACCCCCCCCAGCAGGCCGCCTTCTCTGGAAACACCATATATTTT. Translation: CASKNPPQQAAFSGNTIYF.

The chain has TRBV5-1 and TRBJ2-7, with 11 bases that match TRBD1. Germline CDR1 reads SGHRS; CDR2 reads YFSETQ. V trimming: 4 bases; J trimming: 7 bases; junction bases outside the gene matches: 7. There are 14 residues in the CDR3. The CDR3 bases are TGCGCCAGCAGCCCCCCGGGACAGGGGGAAGAGCAGTACTTC. It translates to CASSPPGQGEEQYF.

This rearrangement joins TRBV7-2 to TRBJ1-3; 10 bases align to TRBD1. Germline values: CDR1 SGHTA, CDR2 FQGNSA. The CDR3 has 16 amino acids. Losses at the gene ends were 0 bases for V and 4 bases for J; bases not matched to a gene: 3. The CDR3 reads CASSLAGQGRGNTIYF. Here the CDR3 DNA reads TGTGCCAGCAGCTTAGCGGGACAGGGGAGAGGAAACACCATATATTTT.

This clone was seen only once. This rearrangement joins TRBV7-6 to TRBJ2-5, with D possibly being TRBD1 (5 bases). The length of the CDR3 is 16 residues. V lost 0 bases, J lost 2 bases, and 13 bases lay in between. From germline, CDR1 is SGHVS and CDR2 FNYEAQ. CDR3 region: CASSLASAKGQETQYF. CDR3 nucleotide sequence: TGTGCCAGCAGCTTAGCGTCGGCTAAGGGGCAAGAGACCCAGTACTTC.

J is TRBJ1-2 and V is TRBV28; D uncertain. The CDR3 runs to 14 residues. Germline-derived CDR1 and CDR2 are MDHEN and SYDVKM. V gave up 8 bases and J gave up 2 bases, with 15 bases separating them. This chain's CDR3 is CASDAPGRNYGYTF. The CDR3 region has the DNA TGTGCCAGCGATGCTCCGGGGAGGAACTATGGCTACACCTTC.

The chain has TRBV28 and TRBJ2-1, with D possibly matching TRBD1 (5 bases). This CDR3 spans 14 amino acids. V lost 1 base, J lost 7 bases, and 11 bases lay in between. Germline V gene lookup returns CDR1 MDHEN and CDR2 SYDVKM. The CDR3 DNA follows: TGTGCCAGCAGTTTATTTTACAGGACAAATGAGCAGTTCTTC. Translating it yields CASSLFYRTNEQFF.

The CDR3 here is CASSPNRQGATYGANVLTF. The CDR3 nucleotides read TGCGCCAGCAGCCCAAATCGACAGGGGGCGACGTATGGGGCCAACGTCCTGACTTTC. The chain recombines TRBV4-3 with TRBJ2-6, with 10 bases aligning to TRBD1. CDR1 is LGHNA and CDR2 is YSLEER in the germline V gene. The CDR3 extends over 19 amino acids. The J segment lost 3 bases and the V segment lost 4 bases, leaving 12 bases of the junction unmatched.

Regarding this clone: This specimen includes other DNA sequences encoding the same CDR3. The J gene is TRBJ1-6, the V gene TRBV5-4; D possibly corresponds to TRBD1 (6 bases). In germline, CDR1 is SGHNT, CDR2 YYREEE (reference sequence). Between the trimmed V and J ends, which lost 1 base and 2 bases, there was a span of 22 bases. This CDR3 contains 20 residues. The CDR3 DNA follows: TGTGCCAGCAGCTTGCTTTTCGTTTGGGGGCGGAAGACCTATAATTCACCCCTCCACTTT. Protein: CASSLLFVWGRKTYNSPLHF.

The V call is TRBV25-1, the J call TRBJ2-1, with TRBD2 matching over 8 bases. CDR3 length: 15 residues. The V and J ends lost 7 bases and 6 bases, in that order; junction bases with no gene match: 11. Germline CDR1 is MGHDK and CDR2 is SYGVNS. In nucleotides, the CDR3 is TGTGCCAGCATACCCCAGCGGGGGCACCGCAATGAGCAGTTCTTC. It translates to CASIPQRGHRNEQFF.

The chain has TRBV6-6 and TRBJ1-6, with no clear D. The V gene's germline CDR1 is MNHNY and CDR2 SVGAGI (reference sequence). V was pared by 6 bases and J by 11 bases, with 17 bases between. The CDR3 covers 14 residues. CDR3 DNA: TGTGCCAGCAGCGAGGCGATTTCGGCGACACCCCTCCACTTT. Its translation: CASSEAISATPLHF.

CDR3 loop: CASGLVRPSSDTQYF. The CDR3 coding sequence is TGTGCTAGTGGTTTGGTCCGGCCTAGCTCCGATACGCAGTATTTT. The chain links TRBV12-5 to TRBJ2-3, with D perhaps matching TRBD2 (5 bases). The CDR3 covers 15 residues. From germline, CDR1 is LGHNT and CDR2 FRNRAP. V was cut by 0 bases and J by 6 bases, with 13 bases left in between.

Concerning this clone: Other DNA sequences in this sample translate to the same CDR3. The chain carries TRBV7-9 and TRBJ2-7; 8 nucleotides agree with TRBD1. V trimming: 1 base; J trimming: 3 bases; junction bases outside the gene matches: 2. CDR1 is SEHNR, CDR2 FQNEAQ, per germline (reference sequence). The CDR3 is 14 amino acids. CDR3 amino acids: CASSLGTGNYEQYF. The CDR3 DNA reads TGTGCCAGCAGCTTAGGGACAGGGAACTACGAGCAGTACTTC.

The chain employs TRBV10-3 and TRBJ1-2; 7 nucleotides agree with TRBD1. CDR3 length equals 14 residues. The trim removed 8 bases at V and 8 bases at J, leaving 14 bases unmatched. Looked up from germline, CDR1 is ENHRY and CDR2 is SYGVKD. CDR3 nucleotides: TGTGCCATCCCAGGGGGACTTGACGGTTACGGCTACACCTTC. Translation gives CAIPGGLDGYGYTF.

The V call is TRBV27, the J call TRBJ2-1, with unresolved D. The germline V and J ends were trimmed by 6 bases and 5 bases, with 8 bases remaining between them. CDR1 is MNHEY and CDR2 is SMNVEV in the germline V gene (reference sequence). The CDR3 length is 12 residues. The CDR3 reads CASSRSNNEQFF. The CDR3 bases are TGTGCCAGCAGCCGGTCCAACAATGAGCAGTTCTTC.

The rearrangement links TRBV19 to TRBJ1-2; D not resolved. Germline CDR1 and CDR2: LNHDA and SQIVND (reference sequence). V lost 0 bases to trimming and J lost 4 bases, with 12 bases between them. The CDR3 has 15 residues. The CDR3, as DNA: TGTGCCAGTAGTATAGATCCACGGACTTTCTATGGCTACACCTTC. Its translation: CASSIDPRTFYGYTF. Full variable domain (missing parts from reference TRBV19 and TRBJ1-2): DGGITQSPKYLFRKEGQNVTLSCEQNLNHDAMYWYRQDPGQGLRLIYYSQIVNDFQKGDIAEGYSVSREKKESFPLTVTSAQKNPTAFYLCASSIDPRTFYGYTFGSGTRLTVV.

The chain employs TRBV5-1 and TRBJ1-2; 7 bases agree with TRBD1. This CDR3 contains 15 residues. Germline CDR1 and CDR2: SGHRS and YFSETQ. The ends lost 3 bases at V and 2 bases at J; junction bases unmatched: 7. CDR3 nucleotides: TGCGCCAGCAGCTCTGGGACAGAGAAGAACTATGGCTACACCTTC. It translates to CASSSGTEKNYGYTF.

As DNA, the CDR3 is TGTGCCATCAGTGAGTTAGGGAGGACGCAGTATTTT. It specifies CAISELGRTQYF. The V call is TRBV10-3, the J call TRBJ2-3; D is possibly TRBD2 (6 bases). V dropped 1 base and J dropped 9 bases, with 8 bases sitting between them. There are 12 residues in the CDR3. Germline V gives CDR1 ENHRY, CDR2 SYGVKD.

In regard to this clone: Within the sample, other DNA sequences also encode this same CDR3. The V gene is TRBV9, the J gene TRBJ2-1; D unresolved. The V end was cut by 3 bases, the J end by 5 bases, with 3 bases between. The CDR3 is 11 residues long. Germline lookup yields CDR1 SGDLS and CDR2 YYNGEE. The CDR3 sequence is CASSADNEQFF. CDR3 DNA sequence: TGTGCCAGCAGCGCCGACAATGAGCAGTTCTTC.

The chain joins TRBV4-1 to TRBJ1-2, with 7 bases aligning to TRBD1. After removal of 3 bases from V and 2 bases from J, the junction contained 3 bases not matched to a gene. The CDR3 sequence is 14 residues long. Germline V gene data show CDR1 as MGHRA and CDR2 as YSYEKL. CDR3 sequence reads: CASSHPGQNYGYTF. Written as DNA, the CDR3 is TGCGCCAGCAGCCATCCGGGACAGAACTATGGCTACACCTTC.

This rearrangement joins TRBV7-6 to TRBJ1-3, with D unclear. CDR3 length: 15 residues. The germline CDR1 and CDR2 sequences are SGHVS and FNYEAQ. Trimming shortened V by 3 bases and J by 0 bases, and 9 bases separated the two germline ends. CDR3 loop: CASSFGRPSGNTIYF. The CDR3 DNA is TGTGCCAGCAGCTTCGGCAGGCCCTCTGGAAACACCATATATTTT.

CDR3 DNA sequence: TGTGCCAGCAGCCATAGCGGACCCCGCCCAGAACTTAATGAGCAGTTCTTC. It is translated as CASSHSGPRPELNEQFF. The chain recombines TRBV11-2 with TRBJ2-1; possibly TRBD2 for D (6 bases). V dropped 5 bases and J dropped 7 bases, with 24 bases sitting between them. The CDR3 has 17 residues. The germline gives CDR1 SGHAT, CDR2 FQNNGV.

The V gene is TRBV6-6, the J gene TRBJ1-2, with 7 bases matching TRBD1. The CDR3 has 15 residues. V shed 2 bases, J shed 3 bases, and the junction held 6 bases outside the gene matches. CDR1 and CDR2 from the germline V gene are MNHNY and SVGAGI (reference sequence). The CDR3 region is CASSYPTGRHYGYTF. The DNA of the CDR3 is TGTGCCAGCAGTTACCCGACAGGGCGGCACTATGGCTACACCTTC.